What follows are 3 T cell receptor beta chains derived from one specimen sequenced in a study of early T cells in non-severe SARS-CoV-2 infection. TCRdb called the 5' RACE reads again in MiXCR, with one record for every CDR3 protein. The sample has about 84,000 distinct CDR3 sequences; roughly 12% are singletons. The specimen sequenced was whole blood. The receptors stem from an adult who was a healthcare worker with PCR-confirmed SARS-CoV-2 infection or an uninfected control (not recorded which).

The chain recombines TRBV3-1 with TRBJ2-4, with 13 bases matching TRBD2. CDR3 length: 16 amino acids. The V gene's germline CDR1 is LGHDT and CDR2 YNNKEL (reference sequence). After removal of 3 bases from V and 8 bases from J, the junction contained 7 bases not matched to a gene. CDR3 nucleotide sequence: TGTGCCAGCAGCCAGACTAGCGGGGGGTCGATCGACATTCAGTACTTC. Its protein product is CASSQTSGGSIDIQYF.

The sample holds many counts of this clonotype. This rearrangement joins TRBV20-1 to TRBJ2-5; 8 bases are a match to TRBD1. Germline values: CDR1 DFQATT, CDR2 SNEGSKA (reference sequence). The CDR3 totals 13 residues. V was pared by 4 bases and J by 4 bases, with 5 bases of the junction left unmatched. The CDR3 nucleotides are TGCAGTGCTACCCCGACAGGGGCAGAGACCCAGTACTTC. Its protein is CSATPTGAETQYF.

This clonotype was seen many times. The chain carries TRBV24-1 and TRBJ1-5; 8 positions match TRBD1. The CDR3 totals 16 residues. The V segment lost 4 bases and the J segment 3 bases; nucleotides outside the gene matches: 7. Germline V gene data show CDR1 as KGHDR and CDR2 as SFDVKD. The CDR3, as DNA: TGTGCCACCAGTGAAGGACAGGGAGGCGTCAATCAGCCCCAGCATTTT. Protein sequence: CATSEGQGGVNQPQHF.